This T cell receptor beta chain was profiled in a study of blood T cell repertoires in COVID-19. This clone has a single count. Here immunoSEQ multiplex PCR was the method, and the copy in TCRdb shows in-frame clones only, minus some. The data contain tens of thousands of clones, around nine tenths of them singletons. The CDR3 length is 14 residues. Trimming took off 6 bases at V and 7 bases at J, with 16 bases between the two ends. Germline V gene lookup returns CDR1 LNHDA and CDR2 SQIVND (reference sequence). This chain connects TRBV19 to TRBJ2-1, with D possibly matching TRBD2 (5 bases). The receptor was isolated from a man between 65 and 79 years old with active or convalescent COVID-19. Sequencing was carried out using peripheral blood. The CDR3 DNA reads TGTGCCAGTAGGTATCTGGCGGGTACGAATGAGCAGTTCTTC. Its protein product is CASRYLAGTNEQFF.